These T cell receptor beta chains were read from a single sample in a study of blood T cell repertoires in COVID-19. Sequencing used immunoSEQ multiplex PCR; TCRdb keeps in-frame clones, though not all of them. The sample records about 410,000 clones, 86% being singletons. The sample taken for sequencing was peripheral blood. The receptors were sampled from a woman in her 30s with active or convalescent COVID-19. Both conserved end residues are part of each CDR3. Fields, in order: V gene, clone size, D gene, J gene, CDR3 protein, CDR3 DNA. The D gene is left open where the match is weak. Clone size is given for some rows only: seen once, a few or many times, or a class if the clone is expanded.

v_call: TRBV25-1
clone_size: .
d_call: .
j_call: TRBJ1-2
cdr3_aa: CASSDRVGASDYGYTF
cdr3_nt: TGTGCCAGCAGTGACCGGGTAGGGGCGTCAGACTATGGCTACACCTTC

v_call: TRBV5-1
clone_size: .
d_call: .
j_call: TRBJ1-6
cdr3_aa: CASSSGLEDSPLHF
cdr3_nt: TGCGCCAGCAGCTCCGGACTGGAGGATTCACCCCTCCACTTT

v_call: TRBV19
clone_size: once
d_call: TRBD2
j_call: TRBJ2-5
cdr3_aa: CASSIRRGSEETQYF
cdr3_nt: TGTGCCAGTAGTATAAGGCGGGGGAGTGAAGAGACCCAGTACTTC

v_call: TRBV5-1
clone_size: .
d_call: TRBD1
j_call: TRBJ1-3
cdr3_aa: CASSHDDRVTGNTIYF
cdr3_nt: TGCGCCAGCAGCCACGACGACAGGGTCACTGGAAACACCATATATTTT

v_call: TRBV27
clone_size: .
d_call: .
j_call: TRBJ1-2
cdr3_aa: CASSPQGRSYGYTF
cdr3_nt: TGTGCCAGCAGCCCCCAGGGGCGCAGCTATGGCTACACCTTC

v_call: TRBV27
clone_size: .
d_call: TRBD1
j_call: TRBJ1-3
cdr3_aa: CASSTWTGSSGNTIYF
cdr3_nt: TGTGCCAGCAGTACCTGGACAGGCTCTTCTGGAAACACCATATATTTT

v_call: TRBV19
clone_size: .
d_call: TRBD2
j_call: TRBJ2-1
cdr3_aa: CASSLGLAGGQKDNEQFF
cdr3_nt: TGTGCCAGTAGCCTGGGACTAGCGGGAGGCCAGAAAGACAATGAGCAGTTCTTC

v_call: TRBV7-8
clone_size: .
d_call: .
j_call: TRBJ1-5
cdr3_aa: CASSLAGAQPQHF
cdr3_nt: TGTGCCAGCAGCTTAGCAGGGGCCCAGCCCCAGCATTTT

v_call: TRBV5-4
clone_size: .
d_call: .
j_call: TRBJ2-7
cdr3_aa: CASSFAAHEQYF
cdr3_nt: TGTGCCAGCAGCTTCGCGGCCCACGAGCAGTACTTC

v_call: TRBV19
clone_size: once
d_call: TRBD2
j_call: TRBJ2-1
cdr3_aa: CASRPEGGRALFDEQFF
cdr3_nt: TGTGCCAGTAGGCCAGAAGGCGGGAGGGCCCTGTTCGATGAGCAGTTCTTC

v_call: TRBV2
clone_size: .
d_call: .
j_call: TRBJ2-5
cdr3_aa: CASSEGVRQASEFQETQYF
cdr3_nt: TGTGCCAGCAGTGAGGGGGTACGGCAGGCTAGCGAGTTTCAAGAGACCCAGTACTTC

v_call: TRBV29-1
clone_size: .
d_call: TRBD2
j_call: TRBJ2-3
cdr3_aa: CSVEGLAGSTDTQYF
cdr3_nt: TGCAGCGTTGAGGGGCTAGCGGGAAGCACAGATACGCAGTATTTT

v_call: TRBV20-1
clone_size: .
d_call: .
j_call: TRBJ2-1
cdr3_aa: CSVGVHNEQFF
cdr3_nt: TGCAGCGTAGGGGTTCACAATGAGCAGTTCTTC

v_call: TRBV5-8
clone_size: .
d_call: .
j_call: TRBJ2-3
cdr3_aa: CASSLGVTASTDTQYF
cdr3_nt: TGTGCCAGCAGCTTGGGTGTGACAGCTAGCACAGATACGCAGTATTTT

v_call: TRBV5-1
clone_size: .
d_call: TRBD1
j_call: TRBJ1-5
cdr3_aa: CASSLETGSNQPQHF
cdr3_nt: TGCGCCAGCAGCTTGGAGACAGGGTCGAATCAGCCCCAGCATTTT

v_call: TRBV10-3
clone_size: few
d_call: TRBD1
j_call: TRBJ1-3
cdr3_aa: CAIGTAYHSGNTIYF
cdr3_nt: TGTGCCATAGGGACAGCTTACCACTCTGGAAACACCATATATTTT

v_call: TRBV29-1
clone_size: .
d_call: TRBD1
j_call: TRBJ1-4
cdr3_aa: CSVKDGTGGGEKLFF
cdr3_nt: TGCAGCGTTAAAGACGGGACAGGGGGAGGTGAAAAACTGTTTTTT

v_call: TRBV6-5
clone_size: once
d_call: .
j_call: TRBJ2-3
cdr3_aa: CASSYFPGGTDTQYF
cdr3_nt: TGTGCCAGCAGTTATTTCCCAGGGGGCACAGATACGCAGTATTTT

v_call: TRBV5-1
clone_size: .
d_call: .
j_call: TRBJ1-5
cdr3_aa: CASSLGETSNQPQHF
cdr3_nt: TGCGCCAGCAGCTTGGGGGAGACAAGCAATCAGCCCCAGCATTTT

v_call: TRBV28
clone_size: .
d_call: TRBD1
j_call: TRBJ2-7
cdr3_aa: CATVRDSVLDEQYF
cdr3_nt: TGTGCCACCGTCCGGGACAGTGTTCTCGACGAGCAGTACTTC

v_call: TRBV7-2
clone_size: .
d_call: TRBD2
j_call: TRBJ2-1
cdr3_aa: CASSSRTSGGGIEQFF
cdr3_nt: TGTGCCAGCAGCTCACGGACTAGCGGGGGGGGCATTGAGCAGTTCTTC

v_call: TRBV6-5
clone_size: .
d_call: TRBD1
j_call: TRBJ2-1
cdr3_aa: CASKTGTDYYNEQFF
cdr3_nt: TGTGCCAGCAAAACCGGGACAGACTACTACAATGAGCAGTTCTTC

v_call: TRBV2
clone_size: .
d_call: TRBD2
j_call: TRBJ2-7
cdr3_aa: CASRRDYLSYEQYF
cdr3_nt: TGTGCCAGCAGGAGGGACTACCTGTCCTACGAGCAGTACTTC

v_call: TRBV9
clone_size: .
d_call: .
j_call: TRBJ2-3
cdr3_aa: CASSVGGGATDTQYF
cdr3_nt: TGTGCCAGCAGCGTAGGTGGAGGGGCTACAGATACGCAGTATTTT

v_call: TRBV2
clone_size: .
d_call: .
j_call: TRBJ2-2
cdr3_aa: CASRTDNANTGELFF
cdr3_nt: TGTGCCAGCAGAACAGATAACGCGAACACCGGGGAGCTGTTTTTT

v_call: TRBV4-1
clone_size: .
d_call: .
j_call: TRBJ2-7
cdr3_aa: CASSSSKGEQYF
cdr3_nt: TGCGCCAGCAGTTCTAGCAAGGGCGAGCAGTACTTC

v_call: TRBV19
clone_size: .
d_call: .
j_call: TRBJ1-5
cdr3_aa: CASTLYSNQPQHF
cdr3_nt: TGTGCCAGTACACTTTATAGCAATCAGCCCCAGCATTTT

v_call: TRBV19
clone_size: .
d_call: .
j_call: TRBJ1-1
cdr3_aa: CASSPGGGGAEAFF
cdr3_nt: TGTGCCAGTAGCCCGGGTGGTGGGGGGGCTGAAGCTTTCTTT

v_call: TRBV4-1
clone_size: .
d_call: .
j_call: TRBJ1-3
cdr3_aa: CASSQDVPRIALNTIYF
cdr3_nt: TGCGCCAGCAGCCAAGATGTCCCGAGGATCGCGCTAAACACCATATATTTT

v_call: TRBV12-5
clone_size: .
d_call: .
j_call: TRBJ2-5
cdr3_aa: CASGLPGEETQYF
cdr3_nt: TGTGCTAGTGGCCTCCCGGGGGAGGAGACCCAGTACTTC

v_call: TRBV19
clone_size: .
d_call: .
j_call: TRBJ1-6
cdr3_aa: CASREGTSSYNSPLHF
cdr3_nt: TGTGCCAGTAGGGAGGGGACGAGCTCCTATAATTCACCCCTCCACTTT

v_call: TRBV5-1
clone_size: .
d_call: .
j_call: TRBJ1-3
cdr3_aa: CASSYAAGGTYGNTIYF
cdr3_nt: TGCGCCAGCAGCTATGCGGCGGGGGGCACGTATGGAAACACCATATATTTT

v_call: TRBV3-1/TRBV3-2
clone_size: .
d_call: TRBD1
j_call: TRBJ1-1
cdr3_aa: CASSQDQPRQGKWVNTEAFF
cdr3_nt: TGTGCCAGCAGCCAAGACCAACCCCGACAGGGGAAGTGGGTGAACACTGAAGCTTTCTTT

v_call: TRBV6-5
clone_size: .
d_call: TRBD2
j_call: TRBJ2-1
cdr3_aa: CASSYGREGINEQFF
cdr3_nt: TGTGCCAGCAGTTACGGGCGGGAGGGAATCAATGAGCAGTTCTTC

v_call: TRBV6-1
clone_size: few
d_call: .
j_call: TRBJ1-5
cdr3_aa: CASSEWATDYQPQHF
cdr3_nt: TGTGCCAGCAGTGAATGGGCGACAGATTATCAGCCCCAGCATTTT

v_call: TRBV10-3
clone_size: few
d_call: .
j_call: TRBJ1-2
cdr3_aa: CAISDEGRRYGYTF
cdr3_nt: TGTGCCATCAGTGACGAAGGGCGGAGGTATGGCTACACCTTC

v_call: TRBV10-3
clone_size: .
d_call: TRBD1
j_call: TRBJ2-5
cdr3_aa: CAISLGQQETQYF
cdr3_nt: TGTGCCATCAGTTTGGGACAGCAAGAGACCCAGTACTTC

v_call: TRBV2
clone_size: .
d_call: TRBD1
j_call: TRBJ1-2
cdr3_aa: CASRPDRDGYTF
cdr3_nt: TGTGCCAGCAGACCCGACAGGGATGGCTACACCTTC

v_call: TRBV6-6
clone_size: .
d_call: TRBD2
j_call: TRBJ2-3
cdr3_aa: CASRPLAGAITDTQYF
cdr3_nt: TGTGCCAGCAGGCCCCTAGCGGGGGCCATCACAGATACGCAGTATTTT

v_call: TRBV6-5
clone_size: .
d_call: .
j_call: TRBJ1-2
cdr3_aa: CASSSQGFGYTF
cdr3_nt: TGTGCCAGCAGTTCACAGGGATTTGGCTACACCTTC

v_call: TRBV5-4
clone_size: .
d_call: .
j_call: TRBJ2-5
cdr3_aa: CASSSPPQETQYF
cdr3_nt: TGTGCCAGCAGCAGCCCACCCCAAGAGACCCAGTACTTC

v_call: TRBV7-9
clone_size: few
d_call: .
j_call: TRBJ2-3
cdr3_aa: CASSQGDWASGTDTQYF
cdr3_nt: TGTGCCAGCAGCCAGGGGGATTGGGCTAGCGGGACAGATACGCAGTATTTT

v_call: TRBV6-5
clone_size: .
d_call: .
j_call: TRBJ2-1
cdr3_aa: CASSKTYSSDNEQFF
cdr3_nt: TGTGCCAGCAGCAAGACATACAGCTCTGACAATGAGCAGTTCTTC

v_call: TRBV7-9
clone_size: .
d_call: TRBD1
j_call: TRBJ1-1
cdr3_aa: CASSLGGTANTEAFF
cdr3_nt: TGTGCCAGCAGCTTAGGGGGGACAGCAAACACTGAAGCTTTCTTT

v_call: TRBV12-3/TRBV12-4
clone_size: .
d_call: .
j_call: TRBJ2-7
cdr3_aa: CASSGASVEQYF
cdr3_nt: TGTGCCAGCAGTGGGGCCTCAGTCGAGCAGTACTTC

v_call: TRBV19
clone_size: .
d_call: TRBD2
j_call: TRBJ2-5
cdr3_aa: CASSLGLAGEAETQYF
cdr3_nt: TGTGCCAGTAGTTTGGGACTAGCGGGAGAAGCAGAGACCCAGTACTTC

v_call: TRBV29-1
clone_size: .
d_call: TRBD2
j_call: TRBJ2-1
cdr3_aa: CSVGQAGYNEQFF
cdr3_nt: TGCAGCGTTGGTCAAGCGGGGTACAATGAGCAGTTCTTC

v_call: TRBV6-1
clone_size: .
d_call: TRBD1
j_call: TRBJ2-1
cdr3_aa: CASSEWGTGTEQFF
cdr3_nt: TGTGCCAGCAGTGAATGGGGGACAGGGACTGAGCAGTTCTTC

v_call: TRBV5-1
clone_size: .
d_call: TRBD1
j_call: TRBJ1-6
cdr3_aa: CASRRDRGQSPLHF
cdr3_nt: TGCGCCAGCAGACGAGACAGGGGGCAATCACCCCTCCACTTT